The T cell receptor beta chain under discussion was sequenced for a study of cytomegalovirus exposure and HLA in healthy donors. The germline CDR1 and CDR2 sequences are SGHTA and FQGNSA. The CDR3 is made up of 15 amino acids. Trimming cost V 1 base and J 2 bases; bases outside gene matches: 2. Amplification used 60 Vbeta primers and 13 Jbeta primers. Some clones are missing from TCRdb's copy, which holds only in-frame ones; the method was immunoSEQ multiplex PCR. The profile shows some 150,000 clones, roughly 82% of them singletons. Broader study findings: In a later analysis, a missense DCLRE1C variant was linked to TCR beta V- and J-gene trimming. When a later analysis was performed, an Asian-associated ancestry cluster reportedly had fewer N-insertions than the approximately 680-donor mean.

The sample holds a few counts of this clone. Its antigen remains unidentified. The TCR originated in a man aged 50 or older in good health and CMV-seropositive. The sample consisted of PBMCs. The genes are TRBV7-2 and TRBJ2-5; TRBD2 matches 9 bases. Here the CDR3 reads CASSLGTSVQETQYF. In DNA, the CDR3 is TGTGCCAGCAGCTTAGGGACTAGCGTACAAGAGACCCAGTACTTC.